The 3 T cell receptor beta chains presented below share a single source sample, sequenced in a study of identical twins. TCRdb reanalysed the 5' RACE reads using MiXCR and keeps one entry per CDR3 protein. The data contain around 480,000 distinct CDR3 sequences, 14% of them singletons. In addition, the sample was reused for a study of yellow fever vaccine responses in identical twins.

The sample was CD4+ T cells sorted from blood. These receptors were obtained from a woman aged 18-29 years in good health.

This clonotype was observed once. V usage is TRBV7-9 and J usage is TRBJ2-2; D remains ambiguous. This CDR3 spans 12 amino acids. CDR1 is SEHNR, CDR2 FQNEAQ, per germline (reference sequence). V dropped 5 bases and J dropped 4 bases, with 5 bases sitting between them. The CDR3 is CASSAVTGELFF. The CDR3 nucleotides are TGTGCCAGCAGCGCGGTCACCGGGGAGCTGTTTTTT.

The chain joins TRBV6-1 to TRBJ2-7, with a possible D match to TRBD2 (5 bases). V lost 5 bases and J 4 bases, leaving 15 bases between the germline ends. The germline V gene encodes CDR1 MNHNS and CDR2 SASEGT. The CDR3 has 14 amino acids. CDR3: CASSRTPQTYEQYF. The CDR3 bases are TGTGCCAGCAGTCGGACTCCACAGACTTACGAGCAGTACTTC.

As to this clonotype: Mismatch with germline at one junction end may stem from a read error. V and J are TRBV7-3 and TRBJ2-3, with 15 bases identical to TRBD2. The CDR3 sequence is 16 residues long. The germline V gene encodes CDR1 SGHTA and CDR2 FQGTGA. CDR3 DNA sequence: TGTCCCAGCACCTTAGGACTAGCGGGGGGGCAAGATACGCAGTATTTT. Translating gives CPSTLGLAGGQDTQYF.